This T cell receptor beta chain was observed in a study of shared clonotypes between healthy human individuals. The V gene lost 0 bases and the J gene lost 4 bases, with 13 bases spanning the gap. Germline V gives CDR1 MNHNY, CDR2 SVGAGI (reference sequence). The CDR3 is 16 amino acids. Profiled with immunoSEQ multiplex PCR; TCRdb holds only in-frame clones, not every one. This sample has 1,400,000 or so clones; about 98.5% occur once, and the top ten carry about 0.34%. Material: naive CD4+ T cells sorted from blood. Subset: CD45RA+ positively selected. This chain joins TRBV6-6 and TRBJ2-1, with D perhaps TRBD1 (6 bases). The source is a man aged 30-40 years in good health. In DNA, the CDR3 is TGTGCCAGCAGTTACTCCCAGGGGTTAATTTACAATGAGCAGTTCTTC. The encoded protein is CASSYSQGLIYNEQFF.